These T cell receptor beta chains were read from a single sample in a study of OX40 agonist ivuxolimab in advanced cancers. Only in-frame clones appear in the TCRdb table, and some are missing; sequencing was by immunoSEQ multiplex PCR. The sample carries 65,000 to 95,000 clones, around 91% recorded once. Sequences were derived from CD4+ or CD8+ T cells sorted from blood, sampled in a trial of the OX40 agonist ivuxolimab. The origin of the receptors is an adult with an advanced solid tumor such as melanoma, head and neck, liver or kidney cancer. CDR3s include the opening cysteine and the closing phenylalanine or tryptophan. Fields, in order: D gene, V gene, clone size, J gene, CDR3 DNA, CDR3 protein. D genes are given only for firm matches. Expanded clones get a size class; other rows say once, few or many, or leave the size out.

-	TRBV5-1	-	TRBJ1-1	TGCGCCAGCAGCCCTCAGGTGGGCAAGCAGAACACTGAAGCTTTCTTT	CASSPQVGKQNTEAFF
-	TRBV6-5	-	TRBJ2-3	TGTGCCAGCAGTTACAGCCGGGGGAGCACAGATACGCAGTATTTT	CASSYSRGSTDTQYF
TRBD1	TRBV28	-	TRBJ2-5	TGTGCCAGCAGTTCCGCCGGGACAGGGGGCGCCCGGGAGACCCAGTACTTC	CASSSAGTGGARETQYF
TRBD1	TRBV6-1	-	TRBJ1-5	TGTGCCAGCGGGACAGATTATAGCAATCAGCCCCAGCATTTT	CASGTDYSNQPQHF
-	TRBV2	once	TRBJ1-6	TGTGCCAGCAGTGAACGGGTACCGAGCTCCTATAATTCACCCCTCCACTTT	CASSERVPSSYNSPLHF
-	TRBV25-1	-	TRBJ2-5	TGTGCCAGCAGTGTAACCGCAGGGAGGGGGCAAGAGACCCAGTACTTC	CASSVTAGRGQETQYF
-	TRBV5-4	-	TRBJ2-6	TGTGCCAGCAGCCACCCCTCTGGGGCCAACGTCCTGACTTTC	CASSHPSGANVLTF
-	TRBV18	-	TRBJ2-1	TGTGCCAGCTCACCCATGGATTACAATGAGCAGTTCTTC	CASSPMDYNEQFF
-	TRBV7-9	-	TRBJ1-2	TGTGCCAGCAGCTTAGCGCTCAAGGCCCATAGCCATGGCTACACCTTC	CASSLALKAHSHGYTF
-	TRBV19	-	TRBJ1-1	TGTGCCAGTAGTATAGTAGCGGGGAACACTGAAGCTTTCTTT	CASSIVAGNTEAFF
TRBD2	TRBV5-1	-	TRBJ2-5	TGCGCCAGCACGGGTGGCCGCGGGGGGCAAGAGACCCAGTACTTC	CASTGGRGGQETQYF
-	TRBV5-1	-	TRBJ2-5	TGCGCCAGCAGCTGGGGGGACGCGCGTGGAGAGACCCAGTACTTC	CASSWGDARGETQYF
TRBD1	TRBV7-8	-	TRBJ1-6	TGTGCCAGCAGCTTAGGAGGGGGGACAGGGCCACTCCACTTT	CASSLGGGTGPLHF
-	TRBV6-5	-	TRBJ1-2	TGTGCCAGCAGACCCCTCGACGGTGCGGACTATGGCTACACCTTC	CASRPLDGADYGYTF
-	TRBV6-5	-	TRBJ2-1	TGTGCCAGCAGTCGACAGTTCTCCTCCTACAATGAGCAGTTCTTC	CASSRQFSSYNEQFF
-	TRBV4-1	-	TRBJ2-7	TGCGCCAGCAGCCAACGCATATCCTTACGACTATATAACAGCTCCTACGAGCAGTACTTC	CASSQRISLRLYNSSYEQYF
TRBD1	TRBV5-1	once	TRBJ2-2	TGCGCCAGCAGGGACAGGGGAAGCGGGGAGCTGTTTTTT	CASRDRGSGELFF
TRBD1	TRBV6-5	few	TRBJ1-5	TGTGCCAGCAGACCCGGGACAGGGTGGGAGCCCCAGCATTTT	CASRPGTGWEPQHF
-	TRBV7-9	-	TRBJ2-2	TGTGCCAGCAGCGCTCAGGGGACCGGGGAGCTGTTTTTT	CASSAQGTGELFF
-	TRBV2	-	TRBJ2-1	TGTGCCAGCAGTGGGGGTAAAAGCTCCTACAATGAGCAGTTCTTC	CASSGGKSSYNEQFF
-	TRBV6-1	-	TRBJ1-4	TGTGCCAGCAGCCGGGATCACGGTGAAAAACTGTTTTTT	CASSRDHGEKLFF
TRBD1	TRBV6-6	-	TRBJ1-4	TGTGCCAGCAGTAATGGACAGGGCGCAACTAATGAAAAACTGTTTTTT	CASSNGQGATNEKLFF
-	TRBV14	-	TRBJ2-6	TGTGCCAGCAGCCAAGCCGACTCTGGGGCCAACGTCCTGACTTTC	CASSQADSGANVLTF
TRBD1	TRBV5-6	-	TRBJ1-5	TGTGCCAGCAGCCGGGGGACAGCAAGCAATCAGCCCCAGCATTTT	CASSRGTASNQPQHF
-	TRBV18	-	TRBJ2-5	TGTGCCAGCTCACCACGGCAGCAAGAGACCCAGTACTTC	CASSPRQQETQYF
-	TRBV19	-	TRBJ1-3	TGTGCCAGTAGTATAGGAGGAAACACCATATATTTT	CASSIGGNTIYF
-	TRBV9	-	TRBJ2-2	TGTGCCAGCAGCGTAGTACAGGGCAACACCGGGGAGCTGTTTTTT	CASSVVQGNTGELFF
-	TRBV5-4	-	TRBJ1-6	TGTGCCAGCACTGACCGGAGTTCACCCCTCCACTTT	CASTDRSSPLHF
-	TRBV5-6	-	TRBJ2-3	TGTGCCAGCAGCTCCACCCTCCCGCTGGCCGCAGATACGCAGTATTTT	CASSSTLPLAADTQYF
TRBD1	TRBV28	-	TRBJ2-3	TGTGCCAGCAGTTCGGGACAGGGTCCAGATACGCAGTATTTT	CASSSGQGPDTQYF
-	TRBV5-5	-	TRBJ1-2	TGTGCCAGCAGCCGGACGGGAGATAACTATGGCTACACCTTC	CASSRTGDNYGYTF
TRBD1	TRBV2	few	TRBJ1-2	TGTGCCAGCAGTGAACTGAGGGACAGGGCCTATGGCTACACCTTC	CASSELRDRAYGYTF
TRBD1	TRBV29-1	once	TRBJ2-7	TGCAGCGCTGGACAGGGGTCCTACGAGCAGTACTTC	CSAGQGSYEQYF
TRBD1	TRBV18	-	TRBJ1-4	TGTGCCAGCTCACCTCAGGGGGCTGGGATCTGGGAAAAACTGTTTTTT	CASSPQGAGIWEKLFF
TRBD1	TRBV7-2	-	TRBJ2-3	TGTGCCAGCAGCTCAGACGGGACAGGGGTTGGCACAGATACGCAGTATTTT	CASSSDGTGVGTDTQYF
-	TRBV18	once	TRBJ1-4	TGTGCCAGCTCACCATTTGAACTGGTGGGGTTTAATGAAAAACTGTTTTTT	CASSPFELVGFNEKLFF
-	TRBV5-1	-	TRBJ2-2	TGCGCCAGCAGCTTGGGCAGCACCGGGGAGCTGTTTTTT	CASSLGSTGELFF
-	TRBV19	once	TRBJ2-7	TGTGCCAGTAGTACCAAGGACGGCCCCTACGAGCAGTACTTC	CASSTKDGPYEQYF
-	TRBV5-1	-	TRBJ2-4	TGCGCCAGCAGCTTCCTCAGGGGGGACATTCAGTACTTC	CASSFLRGDIQYF
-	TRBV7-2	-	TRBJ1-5	TGTGCCAGCAGCTTAGGACAGGCGACAAACAATCAGCCCCAGCATTTT	CASSLGQATNNQPQHF
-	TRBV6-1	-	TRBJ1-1	TGTGCCAGCAGTGAACTGGGACACGCTGAAGCTTTCTTT	CASSELGHAEAFF
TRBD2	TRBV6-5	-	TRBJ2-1	TGTGCCAGCAGTTACGCTTCTAGCGGGAACAATGAGCAGTTCTTC	CASSYASSGNNEQFF